Listed below are T cell receptor beta chains from one sample, sequenced in a study of T cells in Graves' hyperthyroidism and ophthalmopathy. TCRdb re-called the multiplex PCR reads with MiXCR, one entry per CDR3 protein. Found here are fewer than 650,000 distinct CDR3 sequences, roughly 14% of them singletons; the top ten hold around 4.5%. Input material: blood. The receptors originated from a woman in her 40s with Graves' ophthalmopathy. CDR3s include the opening cysteine and the closing phenylalanine or tryptophan. Expanded clones get a size class; other rows say once, few or many, or leave the size out.

v_call clone_size cdr3_aa
TRBV27 many CASGFSGANVLTF
TRBV6-1 many CASSESGVAGELFF
TRBV27 NA CASSLSYPRGPSGANVLTF
TRBV6-4 many CASSPTGPPVFAGELFF
TRBV28 few CASSLVSHGQQYF
TRBV6-5 many CASSYSNGAYEQYF
TRBV7-9 many CASSLANRGNYEQYF
TRBV20-1 many CSARGTGNYGYTF
TRBV12-3/TRBV12-4 many CASSPGGVYEQYF
TRBV12-3/TRBV12-4 many CASSSHRGWDYEQYF
TRBV11-2 NA CASSLRTAPGGVNTGELFF
TRBV29-1 NA CSVLGQAGGYTF
TRBV7-3 few CASSPRGGVNTEAFF
TRBV27 NA CASSLGGGFEAFF
TRBV19 few CASSPFSPTDTQYF
TRBV27 many CASSQTGVGTDTQYF
TRBV4-1 many CASSPLTGSEYEQYF
TRBV12-3/TRBV12-4 NA CASRLGAGVEYEQYF
TRBV11-2 many CASSLDTGWTEAFF
TRBV6-1 many CASSEQGVGANYGYTF
TRBV4-1 many CASSQDLAVAGSYEQYF
TRBV7-9 many CASSLEGQAEAFF
TRBV6-2/TRBV6-3 many CASSSQRGTYEQYF
TRBV6-4 NA CASNRGNYGYTF
TRBV9 many CASSVDQPQHF
TRBV30 many CAWSLRTSGGQYF
TRBV28 NA CASSFIGEIQETQYF
TRBV29-1 NA CSVDIPRPVQETQYF
TRBV6-1 many CASSPGPTYEQYF
TRBV28 many CASSRDNTEAFF
TRBV28 many CASSSLARAPYEQYF
TRBV7-2 many CASSLITGNGYTF
TRBV15 many CATSRGRNIQYF
TRBV12-3/TRBV12-4 many CASSLTSGLYEQYF
TRBV5-1 many CASSLGRGSSYEQYF
TRBV30 NA CAWSVTIVHTF
TRBV20-1 many CSAHSGTVNTEAFF
TRBV27 NA CASSTGDGYYEQYF
TRBV4-1 many CASSPRDGKETQYF
TRBV27 many CASRVTSAYEQYF
TRBV3-1 NA CASSQGARWAGNNYEQYF
TRBV5-1 many CASSLVGGANYGYTF
TRBV5-5 NA CASSAATGGYTGELFF
TRBV20-1 many CSAHGSSYEQYF
TRBV5-4 NA CASSRGGTDNQPQHF
TRBV11-2 NA CASSRTATGAYEQYF